The 25 T cell receptor beta chains below all came from one sample that was sequenced in a study of blood T cell repertoires in COVID-19. Generated by immunoSEQ multiplex PCR, the TCRdb table keeps only in-frame clones and is missing some. The sample lists more than 85,000 clones; 81% were seen once. The specimen was peripheral blood. Receptors were obtained from an elderly man with active or convalescent COVID-19.

This clone was observed a single time. The chain combines TRBV3-1 (or the pseudogene TRBV3-2) with TRBJ1-3; D unresolved. Trimming took off 0 bases at V and 8 bases at J, with 17 bases between the two ends. In germline, CDR1 is LGHDT, CDR2 YNNKEL (reference sequence). The CDR3 extends over 16 amino acids. CDR3 in amino acids: CASSQDRPGGSDTIYF. For the CDR3, the DNA is TGTGCCAGCAGCCAAGATCGTCCAGGAGGGTCGGACACCATATATTTT.

The chain links TRBV30 to TRBJ1-1; tentatively, D is TRBD1 (5 bases). The CDR3 runs 13 residues. CDR1 GTSNPN and CDR2 SVGIG come from the germline V gene (reference sequence). Trimming shortened V by 4 bases and J by 0 bases, and 9 bases separated the two germline ends. The CDR3 nucleotides are TGTGCCTGGACGCAGGGTCTGAACACTGAAGCTTTCTTT. Encoded protein: CAWTQGLNTEAFF.

This chain connects TRBV7-9 to TRBJ1-1, with TRBD1 matching over 10 bases. Per germline, CDR1 SEHNR and CDR2 FQNEAQ (reference sequence). This CDR3 is 15 amino acids long. V was clipped by 3 bases and J by 5 bases; unmatched bases: 6. CDR3 sequence reads: CASSFSRTGGTEAFF. The DNA of the CDR3 is TGTGCCAGCAGCTTTTCCAGGACAGGGGGAACTGAAGCTTTCTTT.

This rearrangement joins TRBV5-4 to TRBJ2-3; TRBD2 aligns across 9 bases. This CDR3 is built from 15 residues. The V segment lost 0 bases and the J segment 7 bases; nucleotides outside the gene matches: 6. CDR1 SGHNT and CDR2 YYREEE come from the germline V gene (reference sequence). In DNA, the CDR3 is TGTGCCAGCAGCTTGGGCGGGGGGGCTGTAAATACGCAGTATTTT. Residues: CASSLGGGAVNTQYF.

The chain carries TRBV4-3 and TRBJ2-1; TRBD2 aligns across 13 bases. This CDR3 is 15 amino acids long. With 0 bases clipped from V and 9 bases from J, the junction kept 2 bases outside the gene matches. Germline V gene data show CDR1 as LGHNA and CDR2 as YSLEER. The CDR3, as DNA: TGCGCCAGCAGCCAAGAACTAGCGGGGGGGCTTGAGCAGTTCTTC. This encodes CASSQELAGGLEQFF.

The chain has TRBV10-3 and TRBJ2-5; 10 positions match TRBD2. V was clipped by 6 bases and J by 5 bases; unmatched bases: 6. Germline V gene data show CDR1 as ENHRY and CDR2 as SYGVKD. This CDR3 contains 14 residues. Here the CDR3 DNA reads TGTGCCATCAGGGAAGCGGGGGGGCAGGAGACCCAGTACTTC. Its protein is CAIREAGGQETQYF.

This clone was seen ten or more times. The chain links TRBV29-1 to TRBJ1-3; D not certain. The ends were cut back, 0 bases at V and 0 bases at J, with 12 bases in the middle. The CDR3 length is 16 residues. Germline-derived CDR1 and CDR2 are SQVTM and ANQGSEA. The CDR3 DNA reads as TGCAGCGTTGAAGATGTGCAGGCCCTCTCTGGAAACACCATATATTTT. Its protein product is CSVEDVQALSGNTIYF.

This clone appeared once. The J gene is TRBJ2-7, the V gene TRBV15, with TRBD1 matching 7 bases. This CDR3 comprises 14 residues. CDR1 is LNHNV and CDR2 is YYDKDF in the germline V gene (reference sequence). After removal of 0 bases from V and 3 bases from J, the junction contained 2 bases not matched to a gene. CDR3 sequence: CATSREQGVYEQYF. The CDR3 coding sequence is TGTGCCACCAGCAGAGAGCAGGGGGTCTACGAGCAGTACTTC.

V and J are TRBV7-8 and TRBJ1-5; a weak D match, TRBD1 (6 bases). Deletions cut 5 bases from V and 6 bases from J, with 14 bases between. The CDR3 is 14 residues long. Looked up from germline, CDR1 is SGHVS and CDR2 is FQNEAQ. The CDR3 sequence: CASSHTGSGQPQHF. CDR3 DNA: TGTGCCAGCAGCCATACAGGGTCGGGTCAGCCCCAGCATTTT. Variable domain in full (rest from reference TRBV7-8 and TRBJ1-5): GAGVSQSPRYKVAKRGQDVALRCDPISGHVSLFWYQQALGQGPEFLTYFQNEAQLDKSGLPSDRFFAERPEGSVSTLKIQRTQQEDSAVYLCASSHTGSGQPQHFGDGTRLSIL.

This clone was observed a few times. The chain recombines TRBV6-2 or TRBV6-3 with TRBJ1-5; 8 bases match TRBD1. Germline CDR1 is MNHEY and CDR2 is SVGEGT. Trimming took 7 bases from V and 5 from J; bases not matched to a gene: 10. The CDR3 loop spans 15 amino acids. CDR3 sequence (DNA): TGTGCCAGCAACCCAATAGGACAGGGCGATCAGCCCCAGCATTTT. This gives the protein CASNPIGQGDQPQHF.

In this sample, this clone is medium-sized (0.01 to 0.1%). This sequence joins TRBV15 and TRBJ1-2, with 9 bases identical to TRBD1. The germline CDR1 and CDR2 sequences are LNHNV and YYDKDF (reference sequence). The CDR3 is made up of 16 amino acids. V dropped 0 bases and J dropped 8; count of bases not matched to a gene: 10. This CDR3 reads CATSRDLAGTGSGYTF. The DNA of the CDR3 is TGTGCCACCAGCAGAGACCTAGCCGGGACAGGGAGCGGCTACACCTTC.

The rearrangement joins TRBV7-9 to TRBJ1-2, with D possibly matching TRBD1 (6 bases). Trimming left V 2 bases short and J 4 bases short, with 23 bases between. Germline CDR1 is SEHNR and CDR2 is FQNEAQ (reference sequence). This CDR3 has 18 amino acids. The DNA for the CDR3 is TGTGCCAGCAGCTTATCCCTAAGTTACAGGGAAAAGAGCTATGGCTACACCTTC. Translated, it gives CASSLSLSYREKSYGYTF.

The V and J genes are TRBV2 and TRBJ2-3, with 8 bases identical to TRBD2. Germline CDR1 is SNHLY and CDR2 is FYNNEI. The CDR3 is 17 residues long. Trimming removed 2 bases from V and 2 bases from J; junction bases left unmatched: 9. The CDR3 spells CASSERGGGTATDTQYF. In nucleotides, the CDR3 is TGTGCCAGCAGTGAAAGGGGCGGGGGGACTGCCACAGATACGCAGTATTTT.

The rearrangement uses TRBV12-3 or TRBV12-4 and TRBJ2-3, with D hard to call. Between the trimmed V and J ends, which lost 2 bases and 1 base, there was a span of 4 bases. The CDR3 has 13 amino acids. CDR3 in DNA: TGTGCCAGCAGTTTAACTCGCACAGATACGCAGTATTTT. The encoded protein is CASSLTRTDTQYF.

This CDR3 reads CASSLSSSTGFSNEQYF. Here the CDR3 DNA reads TGTGCCAGCAGTTTATCCTCCTCGACAGGGTTTTCTAACGAGCAGTACTTC. The V and J genes are TRBV28 and TRBJ2-7, with 7 bases matching TRBD1. The CDR3 is made up of 17 amino acids. V lost 1 base, J lost 5 bases, and 14 bases stayed unmatched. Looked up from germline, CDR1 is MDHEN and CDR2 is SYDVKM.

CDR3 nucleotide sequence: TGTGCCAGCAGTTGGGACAGGTGGATGAACACTGAAGCTTTCTTT. Its translation: CASSWDRWMNTEAFF. The rearrangement uses TRBV27 and TRBJ1-1, with 8 positions matching TRBD1. The germline V gene has CDR1 MNHEY and CDR2 SMNVEV (reference sequence). The junction had 4 bases not matched to a gene; V was cut back by 4 bases and J by 0 bases. This CDR3 is 15 amino acids long.

The rearrangement joins TRBV18 to TRBJ2-2; TRBD1 agrees at 8 bases. Trimming at V came to 4 bases and at J to 8 bases, leaving 6 bases not matched to a gene. The CDR3 runs 14 residues. The V gene's germline CDR1 is KGHSH and CDR2 LQKENI. The CDR3 DNA reads TGTGCCAGCTCACTTGGACAGGGACAGGGGGAGCTGTTTTTT. This gives the protein CASSLGQGQGELFF.

The V call is TRBV10-3, the J call TRBJ1-2; tentatively, D is TRBD1 (5 bases). From germline, CDR1 is ENHRY and CDR2 SYGVKD. V was trimmed by 6 bases and J by 6 bases, leaving 23 bases between them. This CDR3 is built from 16 residues. The CDR3 reads CAISADLGLPEHGYTF. The CDR3 nucleotides read TGTGCCATCAGCGCCGACTTGGGACTCCCGGAGCATGGCTACACCTTC.

V usage is TRBV27 and J usage is TRBJ1-5; D not certain. Germline CDR1 and CDR2: MNHEY and SMNVEV (reference sequence). The CDR3 runs 13 residues. Trimming took off 6 bases at V and 5 bases at J, with 11 bases between the two ends. The DNA of the CDR3 is TGTGCCAGCAGACCCCGCCGCGATCAGCCCCAGCATTTT. Translation: CASRPRRDQPQHF.

The chain combines TRBV19 with TRBJ1-1, with D tentatively TRBD1 (6 bases). CDR3 length: 16 amino acids. V was trimmed by 4 bases and J by 0 bases, leaving 15 bases between them. CDR1 and CDR2 from the germline V gene are LNHDA and SQIVND (reference sequence). The chain's CDR3 is CASSTRQVTMNTEAFF. The CDR3, as DNA: TGTGCCAGTAGTACCCGACAGGTAACTATGAACACTGAAGCTTTCTTT.

This chain joins TRBV7-9 and TRBJ2-3, with 15 bases aligning to TRBD2. CDR3 length equals 16 residues. Germline CDR1 SEHNR, CDR2 FQNEAQ (reference sequence). Trimming at V came to 6 bases and at J to 2 bases, leaving 3 bases not matched to a gene. CDR3 sequence reads: CASSGTSGGTTDTQYF. The CDR3 DNA reads as TGTGCCAGCAGTGGGACTAGCGGGGGGACCACAGATACGCAGTATTTT.

The chain links TRBV5-1 to TRBJ2-3; TRBD2 matches 8 bases. With 3 bases clipped from V and 0 bases from J, the junction kept 21 bases outside the gene matches. CDR1 SGHRS and CDR2 YFSETQ come from the germline V gene. The CDR3 covers 21 residues. CDR3 in DNA: TGCGCCAGCAGCTCTACGTCCCGTCCCAGCGGGGGCGTCTCTAGCACAGATACGCAGTATTTT. Protein sequence: CASSSTSRPSGGVSSTDTQYF.

This clone was recorded once. The genes are TRBV6-2 or TRBV6-3 and TRBJ2-7; 7 nucleotides align to TRBD2. Trimming removed 0 bases from V and 3 bases from J; junction bases left unmatched: 5. The CDR3 has 15 amino acids. Per the germline V gene, CDR1 is MNHEY and CDR2 is SVGEGT. In DNA, the CDR3 is TGTGCCAGCAGTTACTCGTCTAGCGGAAACTACGAGCAGTACTTC. Protein product: CASSYSSSGNYEQYF.

The chain recombines TRBV3-1 (or the pseudogene TRBV3-2) with TRBJ1-5; D gene ambiguous. Trimming took off 0 bases at V and 5 bases at J, with 5 bases between the two ends. The CDR3 is 13 amino acids. The V gene's germline CDR1 is LGHDT and CDR2 YNNKEL (reference sequence). CDR3 DNA: TGTGCCAGCAGCCAAGACTTAGATCAGCCCCAGCATTTT. It yields the protein CASSQDLDQPQHF.

The chain links TRBV5-5 to TRBJ2-7; D remains ambiguous. This CDR3 spans 12 amino acids. CDR1 is SGHKS, CDR2 YYEKEE, per germline (reference sequence). V was cut by 4 bases and J by 2 bases, with 7 bases left in between. The CDR3 reads CASSPSPYEQYF. CDR3 coding DNA: TGTGCCAGCAGCCCTTCCCCCTACGAGCAGTACTTC.